These 25 T cell receptor beta chains originate from one sample sequenced in a study of T cell responses to AZD1222 COVID-19 vaccine. Here immunoSEQ multiplex PCR was the method, and the copy in TCRdb shows in-frame clones only, minus some. The table lists 100,000 or so clones, 86% of them singletons. The sample consisted of peripheral blood, taken on day 0 of AZD1222 vaccination. The receptors shown here come from an adult in good health.

The chain is built from TRBV6-5 and TRBJ1-5, with D tentatively TRBD1 (5 bases). The CDR3 has 15 amino acids. Germline values: CDR1 MNHEY, CDR2 SVGAGI. Trimming took off 5 bases at V and 3 bases at J, with 14 bases between the two ends. The CDR3 reads CASSQRDGANQPQHF. Written as DNA, the CDR3 is TGTGCCAGCAGTCAGCGGGACGGTGCCAATCAGCCCCAGCATTTT.

The V call is TRBV15, the J call TRBJ2-1, with 12 positions matching TRBD2. Per germline, CDR1 LNHNV and CDR2 YYDKDF (reference sequence). Trimming cost V 7 bases and J 7 bases; bases outside gene matches: 5. The CDR3 is 14 amino acids. The CDR3 reads CATIGLAGRNEQFF. CDR3 sequence (DNA): TGTGCCACCATCGGACTAGCGGGACGGAATGAGCAGTTCTTC.

This sequence joins TRBV10-3 and TRBJ1-3; maybe TRBD1 (5 bases). CDR1 is ENHRY and CDR2 is SYGVKD in the germline V gene. The CDR3 covers 16 residues. Deletions cut 0 bases from V and 1 base from J, with 10 bases between. The DNA for the CDR3 is TGTGCCATCAGTGAGTCCAGCAGGGCATCTGGAAACACCATATATTTT. The encoded protein is CAISESSRASGNTIYF.

The CDR3 loop is CASIPSPGDDNEQFF. DNA for the CDR3: TGCGCCAGCATCCCATCGCCAGGGGACGACAATGAGCAGTTCTTC. The chain couples TRBV5-1 to TRBJ2-1, with a tentative D call TRBD1 (6 bases). The CDR3 contains 15 residues. CDR1 is SGHRS and CDR2 is YFSETQ in the germline V gene. V was pared by 6 bases and J by 5 bases, with 18 bases between.

J is TRBJ1-1 and V is TRBV11-2; 8 nucleotides agree with TRBD1. The CDR3 is 15 residues long. With 1 base clipped from V and 8 bases from J, the junction kept 9 bases outside the gene matches. CDR1 and CDR2 from the germline V gene are SGHAT and FQNNGV. DNA for the CDR3: TGTGCCAGCAGCTTAGCTAGGACAGGGTTCGGAGAAGCTTTCTTT. It encodes CASSLARTGFGEAFF.

This chain links TRBV19 with TRBJ1-1; 7 nucleotides line up with TRBD1. The J segment lost 0 bases and the V segment lost 4 bases, leaving 14 bases of the junction unmatched. From germline, CDR1 is LNHDA and CDR2 SQIVND (reference sequence). CDR3 size: 18 residues. CDR3 DNA: TGTGCCAGTAGTACCTTTCCACAGGGGCAGGCTGTGAACACTGAAGCTTTCTTT. Protein: CASSTFPQGQAVNTEAFF.

The count of this clone is one. The genes are TRBV5-4 and TRBJ1-1; 10 nucleotides agree with TRBD1. The germline V gene has CDR1 SGHNT and CDR2 YYREEE (reference sequence). The CDR3 is 17 amino acids. V gave up 4 bases and J gave up 1 base; unmatched junction bases: 10. The DNA of the CDR3 is TGTGCCAGCAGCACCCGGGACAGGGGACCGAAGAACACTGAAGCTTTCTTT. It codes for CASSTRDRGPKNTEAFF.

The rearrangement uses TRBV28 and TRBJ2-5; D ambiguous. Germline CDR1 is MDHEN and CDR2 is SYDVKM. The CDR3 contains 12 residues. Deletions cut 2 bases from V and 4 bases from J, with 5 bases between. As DNA, the CDR3 is TGTGCCAGCAGTTTAATGAGAGAGACCCAGTACTTC. Its translation is CASSLMRETQYF.

This CDR3 reads CASSFFAEAQYF. Here the CDR3 DNA reads TGTGCCAGCAGCTTCTTTGCGGAGGCCCAGTACTTC. The chain recombines TRBV7-6 with TRBJ2-5; maybe TRBD2 (5 bases). Germline V gene lookup returns CDR1 SGHVS and CDR2 FNYEAQ. There are 12 residues in the CDR3. V was cut by 3 bases and J by 9 bases, with 11 bases left in between.

The chain recombines TRBV5-1 with TRBJ2-3, with 7 bases that match TRBD2. Germline lookup yields CDR1 SGHRS and CDR2 YFSETQ. The CDR3 is made up of 16 amino acids. Trimming cost V 4 bases and J 2 bases; bases outside gene matches: 10. The CDR3 reads CASSPGRAGATDTQYF. For the CDR3, the DNA is TGCGCCAGCAGCCCTGGGAGGGCGGGTGCCACAGATACGCAGTATTTT.

The CDR3 nucleotides are TGTGCCAGCAGCCTTTCGGGGGGATTGAACACCGGGGAGCTGTTTTTT. Residues: CASSLSGGLNTGELFF. The chain links TRBV4-2 to TRBJ2-2; the match to TRBD2 covers 7 bases. The V segment lost 4 bases and the J segment 1 base; nucleotides outside the gene matches: 6. The germline CDR1 and CDR2 sequences are LGHNA and YNFKEQ. There are 16 residues in the CDR3.

DNA of the CDR3: TGTGCCAGCAGCTTTTCAGGGAATGGCTACACCTTC. Protein product: CASSFSGNGYTF. V and J are TRBV7-2 and TRBJ1-2; D perhaps matches TRBD1 (5 bases). V lost 3 bases and J 6 bases, leaving 8 bases between the germline ends. This CDR3 spans 12 amino acids. Germline V CDR1 and CDR2: SGHTA, FQGNSA. Using reference TRBV7-2 and TRBJ1-2 for the parts outside the CDR3, the full variable domain is GAGVSQSPSNKVTEKGKDVELRCDPISGHTALYWYRQSLGQGLEFLIYFQGNSAPDKSGLPSDRFSAERTGGSVSTLTIQRTQQEDSAVYLCASSFSGNGYTFGSGTRLTVV.

The chain is built from TRBV27 and TRBJ1-2; 7 bases map to TRBD1. CDR1 MNHEY and CDR2 SMNVEV come from the germline V gene (reference sequence). The CDR3 consists of 12 residues. After removal of 6 bases from V and 4 bases from J, the junction contained 2 bases not matched to a gene. The DNA for the CDR3 is TGTGCCAGCAGCGCAGGGGGCTATGGCTACACCTTC. It yields the protein CASSAGGYGYTF.

In its sample, this clone was seen once. The chain carries TRBV7-8 and TRBJ2-7; D gene uncertain. The V gene's germline CDR1 is SGHVS and CDR2 FQNEAQ. The V end was cut by 4 bases, the J end by 3 bases, with 7 bases between. CDR3 length: 12 amino acids. The CDR3 is CASSSVSYEQYF. DNA for the CDR3: TGTGCCAGCAGCTCCGTGAGCTACGAGCAGTACTTC.

The genes are TRBV18 and TRBJ1-1; D perhaps matches TRBD1 (5 bases). Germline V gene data show CDR1 as KGHSH and CDR2 as LQKENI. The CDR3 totals 14 residues. The V end was cut by 5 bases, the J end by 3 bases, with 13 bases between. The CDR3 DNA reads TGTGCCAGCTCAGGTCAGGGTGGGGACACTGAAGCTTTCTTT. Translation: CASSGQGGDTEAFF.

V is TRBV19 and J is TRBJ1-4; no reliable D call. Germline V gene lookup returns CDR1 LNHDA and CDR2 SQIVND (reference sequence). Trimming cost V 10 bases and J 8 bases, with 23 bases left between them. The CDR3 has 15 residues. CDR3 sequence (DNA): TGTGCCACCTCCCGTATGGGTCAACTTGGGGAAAAACTGTTTTTT. Amino acids: CATSRMGQLGEKLFF. The variable domain in full, completed from reference TRBV19 and TRBJ1-4, reads DGGITQSPKYLFRKEGQNVTLSCEQNLNHDAMYWYRQDPGQGLRLIYYSQIVNDFQKGDIAEGYSVSREKKESFPLTVTSAQKNPTAFYLCATSRMGQLGEKLFFGSGTQLSVL.

As to this clone: The sample contains more than one DNA sequence encoding this CDR3. This chain uses TRBV20-1 with TRBJ2-7; D possibly corresponds to TRBD1 (6 bases). Germline assignment: CDR1 DFQATT and CDR2 SNEGSKA (reference sequence). This CDR3 has 11 amino acids. Trimming took off 5 bases at V and 4 bases at J, with 9 bases between the two ends. The CDR3 loop reads CSAGRGYEQYF. The CDR3 DNA is TGCAGTGCTGGCAGGGGATACGAGCAGTACTTC.

The rearrangement joins TRBV28 to TRBJ2-7; D may be TRBD1 or TRBD2 (5 bases each). The length of the CDR3 is 16 residues. Germline V gives CDR1 MDHEN, CDR2 SYDVKM. The germline V and J ends were trimmed by 3 bases and 2 bases, with 17 bases remaining between them. This chain's CDR3 is CASSFRGASSPYEQYF. As DNA, the CDR3 is TGTGCCAGCAGTTTTCGTGGGGCTAGCAGCCCCTACGAGCAGTACTTC. The complete variable domain, with remaining parts taken from reference TRBV28 and TRBJ2-7, reads DVKVTQSSRYLVKRTGEKVFLECVQDMDHENMFWYRQDPGLGLRLIYFSYDVKMKEKGDIPEGYSVSREKKERFSLILESASTNQTSMYLCASSFRGASSPYEQYFGPGTRLTVT.

The rearrangement joins TRBV5-6 to TRBJ2-7; 9 nucleotides line up with TRBD1. Germline V lookup: CDR1 SGHDT, CDR2 YYEEEE. With V trimmed by 2 bases and J by 5 bases, 2 bases remained unmatched. The CDR3 consists of 13 residues. This chain's CDR3 is CASSFGTGNEQYF. In DNA form, the CDR3 reads TGTGCCAGCAGCTTCGGGACAGGGAACGAGCAGTACTTC.

This rearrangement joins TRBV5-6 to TRBJ2-7, with a possible D match to TRBD1 (5 bases). V lost 4 bases, J lost 4 bases, and 12 bases lay in between. The CDR3 consists of 13 residues. Germline V gives CDR1 SGHDT, CDR2 YYEEEE. The CDR3 DNA follows: TGTGCCAGCAGCCCCAGGGTAGGGTACGAGCAGTACTTC. Protein sequence: CASSPRVGYEQYF.

This chain connects TRBV29-1 to TRBJ1-2; 8 nucleotides line up with TRBD1. Trimming took 5 bases from V and 1 from J; bases not matched to a gene: 6. The CDR3 sequence is 14 residues long. The V gene's germline CDR1 is SQVTM and CDR2 ANQGSEA. CDR3 bases: TGCAGCGTTTACAGGGGGACGATTAACTATGGCTACACCTTC. Encoded protein: CSVYRGTINYGYTF.

In its sample, this clone was seen a few times. This chain links TRBV11-2 with TRBJ2-1, with TRBD2 matching over 12 bases. This CDR3 has 16 residues. With V trimmed by 5 bases and J by 6 bases, 8 bases remained unmatched. From germline, CDR1 is SGHAT and CDR2 FQNNGV. In DNA, the CDR3 is TGTGCCAGCAGCCCGCAGAGACTAGCGGGAGCCAATGAGCAGTTCTTC. Translated, it gives CASSPQRLAGANEQFF. The full variable domain, rest sourced from reference TRBV11-2 and TRBJ2-1, is EAGVAQSPRYKIIEKRQSVAFWCNPISGHATLYWYQQILGQGPKLLIQFQNNGVVDDSQLPKDRFSAERLKGVDSTLKIQPAKLEDSAVYLCASSPQRLAGANEQFFGPGTRLTVL.

The chain recombines TRBV4-1 with TRBJ1-3; TRBD1 is a possible D gene (6 bases). The germline V gene has CDR1 MGHRA and CDR2 YSYEKL. Trimming shortened V by 2 bases and J by 2 bases, and 10 bases separated the two germline ends. This CDR3 has 15 residues. In DNA, the CDR3 is TGCGCCAGCAGCCAATTAGGGGGTGCTGGAAACACCATATATTTT. Its translation: CASSQLGGAGNTIYF.

This clone was seen once. The V and J genes are TRBV6-5 and TRBJ1-5, with 7 nucleotides matching TRBD1. The junction had 12 bases not matched to a gene; V was cut back by 6 bases and J by 7 bases. Per germline, CDR1 MNHEY and CDR2 SVGAGI. The CDR3 is 15 residues long. CDR3 sequence: CASSHRGSDVQPQHF. Written as DNA, the CDR3 is TGTGCCAGCAGCCACAGGGGATCTGATGTCCAGCCCCAGCATTTT.

The chain has TRBV7-6 and TRBJ1-2; maybe TRBD1 (5 bases). Germline assignment: CDR1 SGHVS and CDR2 FNYEAQ. The CDR3 is 15 amino acids. V dropped 2 bases and J dropped 5 bases, with 15 bases sitting between them. DNA for the CDR3: TGTGCCAGCAGCTTAATACCAGGGCCGATATATGGCTACACCTTC. This gives the protein CASSLIPGPIYGYTF. Full variable domain (remainder filled in from reference TRBV7-6 and TRBJ1-2): GAGVSQSPRYKVTKRGQDVALRCDPISGHVSLYWYRQALGQGPEFLTYFNYEAQQDKSGLPNDRFSAERPEGSISTLTIQRTEQRDSAMYRCASSLIPGPIYGYTFGSGTRLTVV.